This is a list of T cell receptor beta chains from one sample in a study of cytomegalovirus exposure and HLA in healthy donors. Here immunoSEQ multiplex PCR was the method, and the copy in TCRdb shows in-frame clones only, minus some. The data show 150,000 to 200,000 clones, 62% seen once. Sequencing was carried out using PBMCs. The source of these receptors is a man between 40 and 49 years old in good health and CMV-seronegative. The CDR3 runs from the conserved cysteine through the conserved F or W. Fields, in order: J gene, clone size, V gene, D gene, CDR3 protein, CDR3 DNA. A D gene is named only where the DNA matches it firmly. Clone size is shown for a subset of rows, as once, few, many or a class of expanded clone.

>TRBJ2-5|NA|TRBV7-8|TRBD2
CASSYTGGREETQYF
TGTGCCAGCAGCTATACGGGGGGGCGGGAAGAGACCCAGTACTTC
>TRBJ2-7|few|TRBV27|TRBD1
CASSTNRDRVYEQYF
TGTGCCAGCAGTACGAACCGGGACAGGGTCTACGAGCAGTACTTC
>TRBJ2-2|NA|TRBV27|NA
CASSLRRQRTGELFF
TGTGCCAGCAGTTTACGGCGGCAGCGCACCGGGGAGCTGTTTTTT
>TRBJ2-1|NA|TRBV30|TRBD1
CAWSVPWDRDNEQFF
TGTGCCTGGAGTGTACCTTGGGACAGGGACAATGAGCAGTTCTTC
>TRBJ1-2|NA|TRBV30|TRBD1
CAFRDRVDGYTF
TGTGCCTTCCGGGACAGGGTAGATGGCTACACCTTC
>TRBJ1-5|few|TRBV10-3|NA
CAISEGDRSNQPQHF
TGTGCCATCAGTGAAGGAGACAGGAGCAATCAGCCCCAGCATTTT
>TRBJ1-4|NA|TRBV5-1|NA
CASSLGGLGEKLFF
TGCGCCAGCAGCTTGGGGGGGCTCGGCGAAAAACTGTTTTTT
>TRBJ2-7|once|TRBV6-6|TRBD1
CASTEQGGKNEQYF
TGTGCCAGCACCGAACAGGGGGGAAAAAACGAGCAGTACTTC
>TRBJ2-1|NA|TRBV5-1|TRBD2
CASSLGLAGGRGDANEQFF
TGCGCCAGCAGCCTAGGACTAGCGGGGGGCCGAGGTGATGCCAATGAGCAGTTCTTC
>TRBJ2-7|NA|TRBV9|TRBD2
CASSPAGANEQYF
TGTGCCAGCAGTCCGGCGGGAGCTAACGAGCAGTACTTC
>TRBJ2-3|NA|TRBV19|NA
CASKGARTESDTQYF
TGTGCCAGTAAAGGGGCCAGGACGGAATCCGATACGCAGTATTTT
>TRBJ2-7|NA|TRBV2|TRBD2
CASSKLAGPYEQYF
TGTGCCAGCTCCAAACTAGCGGGCCCCTACGAGCAGTACTTC
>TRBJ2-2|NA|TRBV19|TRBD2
CASSLLAGADTGELFF
TGTGCCAGTAGTCTATTAGCGGGAGCGGACACCGGGGAGCTGTTTTTT
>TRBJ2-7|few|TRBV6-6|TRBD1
CASSYTKDRAEQYF
TGTGCCAGCAGTTACACCAAGGACAGGGCCGAGCAGTACTTC
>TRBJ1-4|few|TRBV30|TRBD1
CAWNRQGVEKLFF
TGTGCCTGGAACCGACAGGGGGTTGAAAAACTGTTTTTT
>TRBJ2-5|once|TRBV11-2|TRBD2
CASSLMLAGGQETQYF
TGTGCCAGCAGCTTAATGCTAGCGGGGGGGCAAGAGACCCAGTACTTC
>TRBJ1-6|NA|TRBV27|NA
CASSQNNSPLHF
TGTGCCAGCAGTCAAAATAATTCACCCCTCCACTTT
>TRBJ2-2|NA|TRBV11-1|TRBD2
CASSFRGGAITGELFF
TGTGCCAGCAGCTTTCGCGGGGGGGCGATCACCGGGGAGCTGTTTTTT
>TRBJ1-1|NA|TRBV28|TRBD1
CASSTGQVMNTEAFF
TGTGCCAGCAGTACAGGACAGGTGATGAACACTGAAGCTTTCTTT
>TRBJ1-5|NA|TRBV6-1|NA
CASSPFPGSNQPQHF
TGTGCCAGCAGCCCTTTCCCAGGGAGCAATCAGCCCCAGCATTTT
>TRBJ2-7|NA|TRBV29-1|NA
CSVERGYEQYF
TGCAGCGTAGAAAGGGGGTACGAGCAGTACTTC
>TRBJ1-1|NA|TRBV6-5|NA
CASSRQDEAFF
TGTGCCAGCAGTCGACAGGATGAAGCTTTCTTT
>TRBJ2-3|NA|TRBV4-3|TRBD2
CASSQVTSVGTDTQYF
TGCGCCAGCAGCCAGGTCACTAGCGTGGGCACAGATACGCAGTATTTT
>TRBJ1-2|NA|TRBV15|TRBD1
CATSRDWTGVHF
TGTGCCACCAGCAGGGACTGGACAGGGGTTCACTTC
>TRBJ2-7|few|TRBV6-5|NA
CASSYAGTSSYEQYF
TGTGCCAGCAGTTACGCGGGGACGAGCTCCTACGAGCAGTACTTC
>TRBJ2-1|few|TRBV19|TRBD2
CASSISSGLTYNEQFF
TGTGCCAGTAGTATATCTAGCGGACTAACTTACAATGAGCAGTTCTTC
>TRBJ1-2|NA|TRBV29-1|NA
CSVEDAQGTNYGYTF
TGCAGCGTTGAAGATGCCCAGGGAACTAACTATGGCTACACCTTC
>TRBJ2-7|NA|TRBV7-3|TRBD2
CASSIVAGGAYEQYF
TGTGCCAGCAGCATAGTAGCGGGGGGAGCCTACGAGCAGTACTTC
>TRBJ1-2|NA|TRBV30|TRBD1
CAWSRIGQGARYGYTF
TGTGCCTGGAGTCGGATTGGTCAGGGGGCCCGTTATGGCTACACCTTC
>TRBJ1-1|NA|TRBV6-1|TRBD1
CASSGQGTEAFF
TGTGCCAGCAGTGGACAGGGGACGGAAGCTTTCTTT
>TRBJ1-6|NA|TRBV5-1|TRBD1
CASSWGDRGSPLHF
TGCGCCAGCAGCTGGGGGGACAGGGGATCACCCCTCCACTTT
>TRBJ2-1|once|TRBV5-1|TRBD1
CASSLNRGYNEQFF
TGCGCCAGCAGCTTGAACAGGGGGTACAATGAGCAGTTCTTC
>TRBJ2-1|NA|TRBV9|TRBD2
CASSARLAGEGPHEQFF
TGTGCCAGCAGCGCCCGACTAGCGGGAGAGGGGCCGCATGAGCAGTTCTTC
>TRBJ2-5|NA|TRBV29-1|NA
CSVGGRAPQETQYF
TGCAGCGTTGGAGGCAGGGCTCCACAAGAGACCCAGTACTTC
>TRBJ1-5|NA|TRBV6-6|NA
CASSLRVYNQPQHF
TGTGCCAGCAGTTTGAGGGTCTACAATCAGCCCCAGCATTTT
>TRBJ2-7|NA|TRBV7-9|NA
CSCSSTGSYEQYF
TGTTCCTGCAGCTCAACCGGCTCCTACGAGCAGTACTTC
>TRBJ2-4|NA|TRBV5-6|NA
CASNPAGFNIQYF
TGTGCCAGCAATCCGGCGGGGTTCAACATTCAGTACTTC
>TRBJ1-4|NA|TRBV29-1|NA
CSGRGSNEKLFF
TGCAGCGGAAGGGGGAGTAATGAAAAACTGTTTTTT
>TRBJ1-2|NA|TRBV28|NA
CASSFNDYGYTF
TGTGCCAGCAGTTTCAATGACTATGGCTACACCTTC
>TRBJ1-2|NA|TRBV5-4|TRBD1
CASSLSDRGTYGGYTF
TGTGCCAGCAGCCTCTCCGACAGGGGAACATATGGTGGCTACACCTTC
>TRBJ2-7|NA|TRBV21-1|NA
CASSPRRRTLIAGVPSYEQYF
TGTGCCAGCAGCCCACGACGCCGGACACTTATAGCGGGAGTGCCCTCCTACGAGCAGTACTTC
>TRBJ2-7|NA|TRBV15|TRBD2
CATSRLAGGTYEQYF
TGTGCCACCAGCAGGTTAGCGGGAGGGACCTACGAGCAGTACTTC
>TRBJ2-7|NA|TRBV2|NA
CASRSQGRSAYEQYF
TGTGCCAGCAGGAGTCAGGGTCGCTCCGCCTACGAGCAGTACTTC
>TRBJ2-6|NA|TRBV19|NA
CASTRVGGANVLTF
TGTGCCAGTACCAGGGTGGGAGGGGCCAACGTCCTGACTTTC
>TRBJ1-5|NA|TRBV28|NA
CASSTHSNQPQHF
TGTGCCAGCTCCACACATAGCAATCAGCCCCAGCATTTT
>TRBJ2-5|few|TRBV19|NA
CASSVQGAQETQYF
TGTGCCAGTAGTGTACAGGGTGCGCAAGAGACCCAGTACTTC
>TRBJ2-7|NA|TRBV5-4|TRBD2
CASSLIAGHDYEQYF
TGTGCCAGCAGCCTTATAGCGGGACACGACTACGAGCAGTACTTC
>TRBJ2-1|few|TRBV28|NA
CASSSSGRNEQFF
TGTGCCAGCAGCTCCTCCGGTCGCAATGAGCAGTTCTTC